One sample yielded the 26 T cell receptor beta chains listed below, sequenced in a study of shared clonotypes between healthy human individuals. The protocol was immunoSEQ multiplex PCR, while the TCRdb copy is restricted to in-frame clones and leaves out a portion. The table records fewer than 3 million clones, around 90% of them present only once. Material: naive CD4+ T cells from PBMCs. Sample subset: CD45RA+ positively selected. The origin of the receptors is a man aged 18 to 35 in good health. Some clones in this sample may be carry-over from other donors' samples.

About this clone itself: A read error may account for a junction end that differs from germline. Other DNA sequences of this sample code for an identical CDR3. V is TRBV2 and J is TRBJ1-1; no clear D gene. Germline assignment: CDR1 SNHLY and CDR2 FYNNEI. The CDR3 extends over 13 amino acids. CDR3 sequence reads: CASSEERDTEAFF. The CDR3 bases are TGTGCCAGCAGCGAAGAAAGGGACACTGAAGCTTTCTTT. The full variable domain, in which reference TRBV2 and TRBJ1-1 provide the parts outside the CDR3, is EPEVTQTPSHQVTQMGQEVILRCVPISNHLYFYWYRQILGQKVEFLVSFYNNEISEKSEIFDDQFSVERPDGSNFTLKIRSTKLEDSAMYFCASSEERDTEAFFGQGTRLTVV.

The chain employs TRBV5-5 and TRBJ1-2; tentatively, D is TRBD1 (5 bases). V lost 0 bases and J lost 4, with 10 bases in between. This CDR3 is built from 14 residues. Per the germline V gene, CDR1 is SGHKS and CDR2 is YYEKEE (reference sequence). The CDR3 nucleotides read TGTGCCAGCAGCTTGGTTGCGGGGGTCTATGGCTACACCTTC. Encoded protein: CASSLVAGVYGYTF.

The J gene is TRBJ1-1, the V gene TRBV28; the D gene is possibly TRBD1 (6 bases). CDR1 and CDR2 from the germline V gene are MDHEN and SYDVKM. The length of the CDR3 is 17 residues. V lost 1 base, J lost 1 base, and 16 bases lay in between. CDR3 bases: TGTGCCAGCAGTTTATTTGGTGGGGGGCCGAAGAACACTGAAGCTTTCTTT. Residues: CASSLFGGGPKNTEAFF.

The chain uses TRBV7-2 and TRBJ2-7, with no clear D. The CDR3 runs 14 residues. Germline CDR1 and CDR2: SGHTA and FQGNSA. The V end was cut by 5 bases, the J end by 0 bases, with 11 bases between. The CDR3 bases are TGTGCCAGCAGCCCAACACTTATCTCCTACGAGCAGTACTTC. Translation gives CASSPTLISYEQYF. Based on the CDR3 plus reference TRBV7-2 and TRBJ2-7, the full variable domain is GAGVSQSPSNKVTEKGKDVELRCDPISGHTALYWYRQSLGQGLEFLIYFQGNSAPDKSGLPSDRFSAERTGGSVSTLTIQRTQQEDSAVYLCASSPTLISYEQYFGPGTRLTVT.

The gene calls are TRBV19 and TRBJ1-5; no reliable D call. Trimming pared 0 bases from V and 9 bases from J, leaving 21 bases between. Germline loops: CDR1 LNHDA, CDR2 SQIVND (reference sequence). The CDR3 runs to 17 residues. The CDR3 protein is CASSIDQDERPLRPQHF. The CDR3 DNA is TGTGCCAGTAGTATAGATCAGGACGAAAGGCCTCTCCGGCCCCAGCATTTT. The full variable domain, completed using reference TRBV19 and TRBJ1-5, is DGGITQSPKYLFRKEGQNVTLSCEQNLNHDAMYWYRQDPGQGLRLIYYSQIVNDFQKGDIAEGYSVSREKKESFPLTVTSAQKNPTAFYLCASSIDQDERPLRPQHFGDGTRLSIL.

This sequence joins TRBV2 and TRBJ2-3; D not certain. Trimming stripped 2 bases from V and 6 bases from J, with 6 bases between. This CDR3 has 12 residues. CDR1 and CDR2 from the germline V gene are SNHLY and FYNNEI. The CDR3, as DNA: TGTGCCAGCAGTGAATATCAGGATACGCAGTATTTT. Protein product: CASSEYQDTQYF.

This clone was observed a few times. The chain links TRBV18 to TRBJ1-2; TRBD1 might be the D (5 bases). The CDR3 covers 13 residues. The germline V gene has CDR1 KGHSH and CDR2 LQKENI. The V end was cut by 3 bases, the J end by 1 base, with 6 bases between. As DNA, the CDR3 is TGTGCCAGCTCACCGGACAATAACTATGGCTACACCTTC. Encoded protein: CASSPDNNYGYTF. The whole variable domain, remainder taken from reference TRBV18 and TRBJ1-2, is NAGVMQNPRHLVRRRGQEARLRCSPMKGHSHVYWYRQLPEEGLKFMVYLQKENIIDESGMPKERFSAEFPKEGPSILRIQQVVRGDSAAYFCASSPDNNYGYTFGSGTRLTVV.

This clone was detected a few times. Within the sample, other DNA sequences also encode this same CDR3. This chain connects TRBV20-1 to TRBJ1-4; D remains unclear. The CDR3 has 11 amino acids. Germline V gene data show CDR1 as DFQATT and CDR2 as SNEGSKA (reference sequence). V was trimmed by 3 bases and J by 7 bases, leaving 6 bases between them. The CDR3 DNA sequence: TGCAGTGCTAGTTTAGGTGAAAAACTGTTTTTT. Translating it yields CSASLGEKLFF.

The chain joins TRBV2 to TRBJ2-2; weak D call: TRBD2 (6 bases). The germline gives CDR1 SNHLY, CDR2 FYNNEI. Trimming removed 4 bases at V and 4 bases at J, with 13 bases between. This CDR3 has 15 amino acids. The CDR3 spells CASSGTTSSTGELFF. The CDR3 region has the DNA TGTGCCAGCAGTGGGACTACCTCCAGCACCGGGGAGCTGTTTTTT.

The rearrangement uses TRBV5-4 and TRBJ2-5; D is possibly TRBD2 (5 bases). Per germline, CDR1 SGHNT and CDR2 YYREEE (reference sequence). The CDR3 loop spans 15 amino acids. V was shortened by 2 bases and J by 2 bases, with 13 bases between the two germline ends. Here the CDR3 DNA reads TGTGCCAGCAGCTTAGAGGGTATGAAGCAAGAGACCCAGTACTTC. Translating it yields CASSLEGMKQETQYF.

This sequence joins TRBV10-3 and TRBJ2-7, with TRBD2 matching over 7 bases. CDR1 and CDR2 (germline): ENHRY, SYGVKD. The V segment lost 0 bases and the J segment 4 bases; nucleotides outside the gene matches: 6. The CDR3 spans 15 residues. The CDR3 coding sequence is TGTGCCATCAGTGAGTCGACGGGGGGAAATTACGAGCAGTACTTC. It yields the protein CAISESTGGNYEQYF.

The chain joins TRBV14 to TRBJ2-5; D ambiguous. The length of the CDR3 is 17 residues. Trimming took off 1 base at V and 0 bases at J, with 15 bases between the two ends. From germline, CDR1 is SGHDN and CDR2 FVKESK. CDR3 coding DNA: TGTGCCAGCAGCCAAGCTCTTGGGTTATGGAACCAAGAGACCCAGTACTTC. This gives the protein CASSQALGLWNQETQYF.

The gene calls are TRBV6-5 and TRBJ2-7; D unclear. The CDR3 runs 12 residues. The germline gives CDR1 MNHEY, CDR2 SVGAGI. V was cut by 8 bases and J by 0 bases, with 8 bases left in between. DNA of the CDR3: TGTGCCAGCCACAGCCCCTCCTACGAGCAGTACTTC. Its protein product is CASHSPSYEQYF.

This chain links TRBV6-5 with TRBJ1-2; the match to TRBD1 covers 9 bases. Unmatched junction bases numbered 6, after V lost 2 bases and J lost 5 bases. The CDR3 consists of 15 residues. Germline V gives CDR1 MNHEY, CDR2 SVGAGI. CDR3 nucleotides: TGTGCCAGCAGTTACGGTTCGACAGGGGGGTATGGCTACACCTTC. Protein sequence: CASSYGSTGGYGYTF.

This sequence joins TRBV15 and TRBJ2-1, with 12 nucleotides matching TRBD2. CDR3 length: 16 amino acids. The germline CDR1 and CDR2 sequences are LNHNV and YYDKDF (reference sequence). V was clipped by 5 bases and J by 8 bases; unmatched bases: 10. CDR3 sequence: CATSPRGLAGRHEQFF. Written as DNA, the CDR3 is TGTGCCACCAGCCCCCGGGGACTAGCGGGTAGACATGAGCAGTTCTTC.

The rearrangement links TRBV28 to TRBJ2-3, with D tentatively TRBD1 or TRBD2 (6 bases each). This CDR3 has 13 amino acids. CDR1 is MDHEN and CDR2 is SYDVKM in the germline V gene. V was pared by 8 bases and J by 4 bases, with 13 bases between. The CDR3 bases are TGTGCCAGCGGGGGCGGGACCCCAGATACGCAGTATTTT. Its translation is CASGGGTPDTQYF.

The rearrangement uses TRBV9 and TRBJ2-7, with D perhaps being TRBD1 or TRBD2 (5 bases each). Trimming stripped 0 bases from V and 6 bases from J, with 10 bases between. CDR3 length equals 13 residues. In germline, CDR1 is SGDLS, CDR2 YYNGEE. The chain's CDR3 is CASSVVEGSEQYF. The DNA for the CDR3 is TGTGCCAGCAGCGTAGTTGAGGGGAGCGAGCAGTACTTC.

The genes are TRBV28 and TRBJ2-3; TRBD1 aligns across 7 bases. CDR3 length equals 16 residues. With 5 bases clipped from V and 4 bases from J, the junction kept 12 bases outside the gene matches. Germline CDR1 is MDHEN and CDR2 is SYDVKM. In nucleotides, the CDR3 is TGTGCCAGCAGTACCCGGTTCAGGGGGAACGCAGATACGCAGTATTTT. Translating it yields CASSTRFRGNADTQYF.

V gene TRBV18 combines with J gene TRBJ1-5, with 8 bases fitting TRBD1. The CDR3 is 14 amino acids. The V and J ends lost 6 bases and 0 bases, in that order; junction bases with no gene match: 1. Germline CDR1 is KGHSH and CDR2 is LQKENI. The CDR3 nucleotides read TGTGCCAGCTCCGGACAGGGTAGCAATCAGCCCCAGCATTTT. Protein: CASSGQGSNQPQHF.

The chain recombines TRBV6-5 with TRBJ2-5; no reliable D call. V was cut by 7 bases and J by 2 bases, with 14 bases left in between. The CDR3 is 14 residues long. CDR1 MNHEY and CDR2 SVGAGI come from the germline V gene. The CDR3 nucleotides are TGTGCCAGCACGGACGGGCCGCGACAAGAGACCCAGTACTTC. Protein product: CASTDGPRQETQYF.

The rearrangement uses TRBV7-9 and TRBJ2-7; possible D gene TRBD2, 5 bases. V dropped 5 bases and J dropped 7 bases, with 12 bases sitting between them. Germline-derived CDR1 and CDR2 are SEHNR and FQNEAQ (reference sequence). The CDR3 is 12 amino acids. CDR3 residues: CASSVLTGEQYF. The CDR3 bases are TGTGCCAGCAGCGTTCTAACGGGGGAGCAGTACTTC.

The chain employs TRBV4-1 and TRBJ2-1, with 7 positions matching TRBD2. The germline gives CDR1 MGHRA, CDR2 YSYEKL. V shed 0 bases and J 5 bases; nucleotides not matched to a gene: 7. The CDR3 totals 16 residues. CDR3 loop: CASSQEGAGTHNEQFF. The CDR3 DNA follows: TGCGCCAGCAGCCAAGAAGGAGCGGGAACCCACAATGAGCAGTTCTTC.

The chain uses TRBV4-1 and TRBJ2-1; D is tentatively TRBD1 or TRBD2 (5 bases each). Germline CDR1 and CDR2: MGHRA and YSYEKL. The V end lost 4 bases, the J end lost 6 bases, and 13 bases lay between the germline ends. The CDR3 totals 14 residues. In nucleotides, the CDR3 is TGCGCCAGCAGCCGAGGGACGACCCCCAATGAGCAGTTCTTC. Translated: CASSRGTTPNEQFF.

This clone was counted a single time. The chain couples TRBV27 to TRBJ2-7, with D unresolved. The V end was cut by 5 bases, the J end by 3 bases, with 17 bases between. The CDR3 consists of 15 residues. Germline V gene sequence: CDR1 MNHEY, CDR2 SMNVEV (reference sequence). CDR3 sequence reads: CASSPDRHSYYEQYF. In DNA form, the CDR3 reads TGTGCCAGCAGTCCTGACCGTCACTCGTACTACGAGCAGTACTTC.

The gene calls are TRBV18 and TRBJ2-5, with 13 positions matching TRBD2. Germline values: CDR1 KGHSH, CDR2 LQKENI. Trimming took 3 bases from V and 5 from J; bases not matched to a gene: 6. The CDR3 has 16 amino acids. The CDR3 protein is CASSPGLAGEYETQYF. CDR3 coding DNA: TGTGCCAGCTCACCCGGACTAGCGGGAGAGTATGAGACCCAGTACTTC.

Written as DNA, the CDR3 is TGTGCCAGCAGCTTAGATAAAGGGGGCGAAGCTTTCTTT. Translation: CASSLDKGGEAFF. V usage is TRBV7-7 and J usage is TRBJ1-1, with 7 nucleotides matching TRBD1. The CDR3 sequence is 13 residues long. V shed 1 base and J 8 bases; nucleotides not matched to a gene: 4. Germline CDR1 reads SSHAT; CDR2 reads FNYEAQ (reference sequence).